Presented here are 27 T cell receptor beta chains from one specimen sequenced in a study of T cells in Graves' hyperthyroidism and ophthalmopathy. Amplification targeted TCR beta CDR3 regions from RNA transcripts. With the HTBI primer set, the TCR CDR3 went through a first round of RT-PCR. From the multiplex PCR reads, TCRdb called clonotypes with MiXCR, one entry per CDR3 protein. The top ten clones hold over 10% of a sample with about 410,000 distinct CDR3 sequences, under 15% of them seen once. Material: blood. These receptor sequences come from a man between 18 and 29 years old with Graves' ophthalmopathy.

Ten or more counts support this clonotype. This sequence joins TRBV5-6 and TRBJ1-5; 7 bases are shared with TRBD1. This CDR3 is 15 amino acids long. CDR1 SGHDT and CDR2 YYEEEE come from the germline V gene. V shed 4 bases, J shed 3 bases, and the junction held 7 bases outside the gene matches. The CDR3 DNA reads TGTGCCAGCAGCGCCCGACAGGGCCACAATCAGCCCCAGCATTTT. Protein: CASSARQGHNQPQHF.

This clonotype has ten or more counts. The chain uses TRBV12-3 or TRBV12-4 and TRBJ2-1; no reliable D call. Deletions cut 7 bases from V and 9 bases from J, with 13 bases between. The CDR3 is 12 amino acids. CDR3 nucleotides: TGTGCCAGCACCGAACCGACTGGTGAGCAGTTCTTC. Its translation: CASTEPTGEQFF.

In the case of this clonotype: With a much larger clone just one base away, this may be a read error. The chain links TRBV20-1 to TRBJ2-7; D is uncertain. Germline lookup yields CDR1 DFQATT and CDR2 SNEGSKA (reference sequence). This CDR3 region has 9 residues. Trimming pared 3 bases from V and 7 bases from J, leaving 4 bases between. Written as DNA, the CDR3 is TGCAGTGCTAGTAGTGAGCAGTACTTC. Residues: CSASSEQYF.

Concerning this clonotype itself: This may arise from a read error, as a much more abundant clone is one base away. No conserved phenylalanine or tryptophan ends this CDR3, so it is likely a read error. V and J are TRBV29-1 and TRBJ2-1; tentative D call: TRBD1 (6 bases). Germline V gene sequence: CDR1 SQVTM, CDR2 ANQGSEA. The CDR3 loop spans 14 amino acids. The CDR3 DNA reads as TGCAGTGCTATGGACAGAAACCCCTACAATGAGCAGTTCTCC. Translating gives CSAMDRNPYNEQFS.

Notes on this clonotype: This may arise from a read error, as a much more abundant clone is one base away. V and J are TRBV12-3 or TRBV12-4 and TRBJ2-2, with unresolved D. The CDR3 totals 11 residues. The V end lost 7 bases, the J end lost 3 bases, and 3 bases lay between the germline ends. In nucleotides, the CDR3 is TGTGCCAGCACCGACACCGGGGAGCTGTTTTTT. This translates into CASTDTGELFF.

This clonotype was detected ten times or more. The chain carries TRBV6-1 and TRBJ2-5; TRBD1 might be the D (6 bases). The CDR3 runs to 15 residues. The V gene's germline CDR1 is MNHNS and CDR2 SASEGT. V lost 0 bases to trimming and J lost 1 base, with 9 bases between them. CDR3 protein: CASSEAGTIQETQYF. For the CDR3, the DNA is TGTGCCAGCAGTGAAGCGGGGACAATCCAAGAGACCCAGTACTTC.

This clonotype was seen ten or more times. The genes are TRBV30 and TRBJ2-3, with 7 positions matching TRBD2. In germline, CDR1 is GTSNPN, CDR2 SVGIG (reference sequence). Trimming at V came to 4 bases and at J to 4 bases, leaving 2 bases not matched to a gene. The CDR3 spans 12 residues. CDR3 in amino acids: CAWTSGADTQYF. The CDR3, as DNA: TGTGCCTGGACTAGCGGAGCAGATACGCAGTATTTT.

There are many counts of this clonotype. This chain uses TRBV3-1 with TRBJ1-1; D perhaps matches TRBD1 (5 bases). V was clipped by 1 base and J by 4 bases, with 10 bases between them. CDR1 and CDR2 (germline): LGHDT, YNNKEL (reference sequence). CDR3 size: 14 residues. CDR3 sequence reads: CASSQGVGGTEAFF. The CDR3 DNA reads TGTGCCAGCAGCCAAGGAGTCGGGGGCACTGAAGCTTTCTTT.

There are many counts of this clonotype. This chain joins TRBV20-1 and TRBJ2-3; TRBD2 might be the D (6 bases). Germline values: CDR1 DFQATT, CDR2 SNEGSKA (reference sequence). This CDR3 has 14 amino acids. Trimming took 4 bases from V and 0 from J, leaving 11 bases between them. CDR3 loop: CSAILGGSTDTQYF. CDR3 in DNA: TGCAGTGCTATCCTCGGGGGAAGCACAGATACGCAGTATTTT.

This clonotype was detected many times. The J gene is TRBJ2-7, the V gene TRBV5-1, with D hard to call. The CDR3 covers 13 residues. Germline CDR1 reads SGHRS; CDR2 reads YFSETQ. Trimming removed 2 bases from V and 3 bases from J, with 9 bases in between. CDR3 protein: CASSFHWNYEQYF. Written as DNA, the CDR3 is TGCGCCAGCAGCTTCCATTGGAACTACGAGCAGTACTTC.

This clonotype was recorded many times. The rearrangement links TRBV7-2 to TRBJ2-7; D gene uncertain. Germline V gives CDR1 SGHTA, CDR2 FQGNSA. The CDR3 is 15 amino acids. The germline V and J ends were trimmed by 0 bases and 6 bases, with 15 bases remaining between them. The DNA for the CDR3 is TGTGCCAGCAGCTTAGCCCTCTTAGTAGGGCGCGAGCAGTACTTC. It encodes CASSLALLVGREQYF.

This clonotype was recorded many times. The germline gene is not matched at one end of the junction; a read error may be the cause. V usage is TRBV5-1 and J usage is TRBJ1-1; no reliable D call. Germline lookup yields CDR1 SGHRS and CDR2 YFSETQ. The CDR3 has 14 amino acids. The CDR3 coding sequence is TGTGCCAGCAGCTTAGGTTCGGGTAACACTGAAGCTTTCTTT. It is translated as CASSLGSGNTEAFF.

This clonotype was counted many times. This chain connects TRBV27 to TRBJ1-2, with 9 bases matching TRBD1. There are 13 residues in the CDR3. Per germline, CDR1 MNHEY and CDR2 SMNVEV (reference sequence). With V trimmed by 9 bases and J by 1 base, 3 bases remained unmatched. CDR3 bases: TGTGCCAGTCGGACAGGGGTTAACTATGGCTACACCTTC. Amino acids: CASRTGVNYGYTF.

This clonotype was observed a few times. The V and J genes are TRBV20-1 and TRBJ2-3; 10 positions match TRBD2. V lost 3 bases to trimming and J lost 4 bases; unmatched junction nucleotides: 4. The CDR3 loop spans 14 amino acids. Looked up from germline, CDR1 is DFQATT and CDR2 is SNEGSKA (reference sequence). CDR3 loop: CSASPAGGADTQYF. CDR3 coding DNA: TGCAGTGCTAGTCCAGCGGGAGGGGCAGATACGCAGTATTTT.

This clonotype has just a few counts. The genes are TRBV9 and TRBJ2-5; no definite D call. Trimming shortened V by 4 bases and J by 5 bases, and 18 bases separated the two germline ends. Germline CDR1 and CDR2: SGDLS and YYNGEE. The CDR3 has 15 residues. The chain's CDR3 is CASSSSGARVETQYF. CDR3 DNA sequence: TGTGCCAGCAGCTCCTCGGGCGCCCGGGTGGAGACCCAGTACTTC.

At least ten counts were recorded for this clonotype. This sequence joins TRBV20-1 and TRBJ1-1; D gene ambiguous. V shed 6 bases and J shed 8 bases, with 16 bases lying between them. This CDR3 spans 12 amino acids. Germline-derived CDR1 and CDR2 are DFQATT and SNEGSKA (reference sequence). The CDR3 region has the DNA TGCAGTGCCCCTCGGCAGGCGAACGAAGCTTTCTTT. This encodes CSAPRQANEAFF.

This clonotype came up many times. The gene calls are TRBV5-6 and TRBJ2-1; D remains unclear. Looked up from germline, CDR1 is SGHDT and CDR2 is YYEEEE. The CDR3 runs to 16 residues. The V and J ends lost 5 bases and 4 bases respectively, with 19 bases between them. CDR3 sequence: CASSPSPDRAYNEQFF. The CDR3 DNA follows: TGTGCCAGCAGTCCTTCTCCTGACCGGGCATACAATGAGCAGTTCTTC.

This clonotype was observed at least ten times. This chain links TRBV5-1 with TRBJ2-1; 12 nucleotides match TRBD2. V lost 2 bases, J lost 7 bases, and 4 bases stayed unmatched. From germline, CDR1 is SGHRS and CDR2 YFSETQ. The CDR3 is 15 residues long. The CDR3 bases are TGCGCCAGCAGCTTCCAAGGACTAGCGGGAAATGAGCAGTTCTTC. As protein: CASSFQGLAGNEQFF. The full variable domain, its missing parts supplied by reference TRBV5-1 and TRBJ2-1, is KAGVTQTPRYLIKTRGQQVTLSCSPISGHRSVSWYQQTPGQGLQFLFEYFSETQRNKGNFPGRFSGRQFSNSRSEMNVSTLELGDSALYLCASSFQGLAGNEQFFGPGTRLTVL.

The CDR3: CASRPGLAGGLAKNIQYF. CDR3 DNA sequence: TGCGCCAGCAGGCCGGGACTAGCGGGAGGCCTAGCCAAAAACATTCAGTACTTC. The chain carries TRBV10-2 and TRBJ2-4, with 15 bases identical to TRBD2. V gave up 6 bases and J gave up 0 bases; unmatched junction bases: 6. Germline loops: CDR1 WSHSY, CDR2 SAAADI. The CDR3 is 18 amino acids.

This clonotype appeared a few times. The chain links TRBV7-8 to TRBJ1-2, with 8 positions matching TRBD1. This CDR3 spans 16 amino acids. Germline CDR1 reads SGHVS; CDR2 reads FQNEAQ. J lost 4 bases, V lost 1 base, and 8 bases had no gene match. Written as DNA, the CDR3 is TGTGCCAGCAGCTTAGAGTCTCAGGGGGCAGCCTATGGCTACACCTTC. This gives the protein CASSLESQGAAYGYTF.

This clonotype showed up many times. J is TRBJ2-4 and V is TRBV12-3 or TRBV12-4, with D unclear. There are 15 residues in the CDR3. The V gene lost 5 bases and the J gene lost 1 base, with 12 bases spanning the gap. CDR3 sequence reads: CASSPGEEAKNIQYF. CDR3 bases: TGTGCCAGCAGTCCAGGTGAAGAGGCCAAAAACATTCAGTACTTC.

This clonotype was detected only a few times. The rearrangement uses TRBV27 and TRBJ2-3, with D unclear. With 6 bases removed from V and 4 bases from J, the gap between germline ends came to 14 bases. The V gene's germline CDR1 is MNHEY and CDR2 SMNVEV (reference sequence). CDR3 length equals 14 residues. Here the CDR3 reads CASSPTPSADTQYF. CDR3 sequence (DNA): TGTGCCAGCAGCCCAACTCCCAGCGCAGATACGCAGTATTTT.

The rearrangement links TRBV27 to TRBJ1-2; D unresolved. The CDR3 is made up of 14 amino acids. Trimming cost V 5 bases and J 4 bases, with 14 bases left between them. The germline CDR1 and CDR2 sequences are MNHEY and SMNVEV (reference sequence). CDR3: CASSVGRSTYGYTF. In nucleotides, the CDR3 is TGTGCCAGCAGTGTGGGCAGGTCTACCTATGGCTACACCTTC.

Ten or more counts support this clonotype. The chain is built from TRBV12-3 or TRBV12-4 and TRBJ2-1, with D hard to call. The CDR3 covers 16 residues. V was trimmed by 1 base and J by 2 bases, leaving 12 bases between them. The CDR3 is CASSLDRSPAYNEQFF. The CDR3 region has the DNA TGTGCCAGCAGTTTAGATCGGTCCCCCGCCTACAATGAGCAGTTCTTC.

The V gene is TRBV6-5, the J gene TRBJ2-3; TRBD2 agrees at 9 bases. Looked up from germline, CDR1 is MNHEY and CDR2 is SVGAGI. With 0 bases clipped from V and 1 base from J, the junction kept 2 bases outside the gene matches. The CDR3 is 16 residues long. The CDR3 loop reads CASSYSSGGRTDTQYF. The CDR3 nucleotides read TGTGCCAGCAGTTACTCTAGCGGGGGCCGCACAGATACGCAGTATTTT.

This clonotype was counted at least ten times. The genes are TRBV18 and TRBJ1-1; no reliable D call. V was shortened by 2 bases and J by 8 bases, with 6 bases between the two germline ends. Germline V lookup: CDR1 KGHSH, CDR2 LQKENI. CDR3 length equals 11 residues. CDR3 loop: CASSPGREAFF. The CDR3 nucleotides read TGTGCCAGCTCACCAGGGCGAGAAGCTTTCTTT.

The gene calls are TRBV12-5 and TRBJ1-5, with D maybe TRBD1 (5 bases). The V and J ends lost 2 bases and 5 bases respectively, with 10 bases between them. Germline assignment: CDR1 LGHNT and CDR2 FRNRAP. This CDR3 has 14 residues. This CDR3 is CASGLWQGYQPQHF. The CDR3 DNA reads TGTGCTAGTGGTTTGTGGCAGGGTTATCAGCCCCAGCATTTT. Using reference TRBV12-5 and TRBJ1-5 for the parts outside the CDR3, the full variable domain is DARVTQTPRHKVTEMGQEVTMRCQPILGHNTVFWYRQTMMQGLELLAYFRNRAPLDDSGMPKDRFSAEMPDATLATLKIQPSEPRDSAVYFCASGLWQGYQPQHFGDGTRLSIL.